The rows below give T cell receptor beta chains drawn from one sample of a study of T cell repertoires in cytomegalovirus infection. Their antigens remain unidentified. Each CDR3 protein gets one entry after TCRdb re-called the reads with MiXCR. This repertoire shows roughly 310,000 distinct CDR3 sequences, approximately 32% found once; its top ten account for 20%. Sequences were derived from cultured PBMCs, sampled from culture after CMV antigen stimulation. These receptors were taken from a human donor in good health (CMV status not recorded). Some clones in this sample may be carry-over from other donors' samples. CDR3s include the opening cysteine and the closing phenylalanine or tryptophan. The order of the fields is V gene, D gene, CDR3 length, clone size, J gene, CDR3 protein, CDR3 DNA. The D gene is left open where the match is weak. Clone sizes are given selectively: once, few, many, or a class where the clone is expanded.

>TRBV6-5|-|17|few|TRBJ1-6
CASSYSRGGWDNSPLHF
TGTGCCAGCAGTTACTCAAGAGGGGGGTGGGATAATTCACCCCTCCACTTT
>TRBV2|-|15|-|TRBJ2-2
CASSRGRPNTGELFF
TGTGCCAGCAGTCGGGGACGGCCGAACACCGGGGAGCTGTTTTTT
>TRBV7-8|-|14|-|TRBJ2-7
CASSGLRGTYEQYF
TGTGCCAGCAGCGGCCTTAGGGGTACCTACGAGCAGTACTTC
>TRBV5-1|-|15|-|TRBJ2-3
CASSLNGQFTDTQYF
TGCGCCAGCAGCTTGAACGGACAGTTCACAGATACGCAGTATTTT
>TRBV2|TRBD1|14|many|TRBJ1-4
CASRVQGEGEKLFF
TGTGCCAGCAGGGTACAGGGGGAAGGTGAAAAACTGTTTTTT
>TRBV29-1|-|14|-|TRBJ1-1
CSVGGGGRNTEAFF
TGCAGCGTGGGGGGGGGGGGGCGGAACACTGAAGCTTTCTTT
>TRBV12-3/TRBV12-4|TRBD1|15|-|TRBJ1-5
CASSLQGTLNQPQHF
TGTGCCAGCAGCTTACAGGGGACTCTCAATCAGCCCCAGCATTTT
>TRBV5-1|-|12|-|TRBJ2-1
CASSFRGDEQFF
TGCGCCAGCAGCTTCAGGGGTGATGAGCAGTTCTTC
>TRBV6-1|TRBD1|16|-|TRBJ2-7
CASSMHRDRGLYEQYF
TGTGCCAGCAGTATGCACCGGGACAGGGGGCTTTACGAGCAGTACTTC
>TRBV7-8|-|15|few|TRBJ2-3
CASSLTSHPTDTQYF
TGTGCCAGCAGCTTAACTAGCCACCCCACAGATACGCAGTATTTT
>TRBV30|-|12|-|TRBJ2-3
CAWRRPADTQYF
TGTGCCTGGAGGCGACCGGCAGATACGCAGTATTTT
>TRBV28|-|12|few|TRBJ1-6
CASSSLNSPLHF
TGTGCCAGCAGTTCCCTAAATTCACCCCTCCACTTT
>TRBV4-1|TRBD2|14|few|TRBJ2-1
CASSQDRGDGEQFF
TGCGCCAGCAGCCAAGATCGGGGGGATGGTGAGCAGTTCTTC
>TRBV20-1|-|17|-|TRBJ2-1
CSARERSGASSYNEQFF
TGCAGTGCTAGAGAACGGTCGGGAGCGTCCTCCTACAATGAGCAGTTCTTC
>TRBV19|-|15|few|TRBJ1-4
CASRGSPSVGEKLFF
TGTGCCAGTAGAGGATCTCCCAGCGTGGGGGAAAAACTGTTTTTT
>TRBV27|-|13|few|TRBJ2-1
CASRGSSNNEQFF
TGTGCCAGCAGAGGAAGCTCCAACAATGAGCAGTTCTTC
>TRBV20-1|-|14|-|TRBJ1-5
CSAPRQGSNQPQHF
TGCAGTGCGCCGCGGCAGGGCAGCAATCAGCCCCAGCATTTT
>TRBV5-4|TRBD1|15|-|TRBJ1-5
CASSRGQGLEQPQHF
TGTGCCAGCAGCCGGGGACAGGGCCTGGAACAGCCCCAGCATTTT
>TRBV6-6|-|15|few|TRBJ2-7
CASRRGAGSAYEQYF
TGTGCCAGCAGGAGGGGGGCGGGTTCCGCCTACGAGCAGTACTTC
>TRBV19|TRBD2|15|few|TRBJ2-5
CASRNLGGTQETQYF
TGTGCCAGTAGAAACCTCGGGGGGACCCAAGAGACCCAGTACTTC
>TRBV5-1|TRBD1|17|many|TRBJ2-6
CASSSTGATSGANVLTF
TGCGCCAGCAGCTCGACAGGGGCTACCTCTGGGGCCAACGTCCTGACTTTC
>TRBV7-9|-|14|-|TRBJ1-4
CASSLTVPNEKLFF
TGTGCCAGCAGCTTAACAGTGCCTAATGAAAAACTGTTTTTT
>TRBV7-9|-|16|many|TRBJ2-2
CASSLSRNSNTGELFF
TGTGCCAGCAGCTTAAGTAGGAATTCGAACACCGGGGAGCTGTTTTTT
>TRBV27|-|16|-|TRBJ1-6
CASSNDLPGRNSPLHF
TGTGCCAGCAGTAACGACTTGCCGGGGAGGAATTCACCCCTCCACTTT
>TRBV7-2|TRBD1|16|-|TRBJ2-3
CASSSWRTGSTDTQYF
TGTGCCAGCAGCTCTTGGAGGACAGGGAGCACAGATACGCAGTATTTT
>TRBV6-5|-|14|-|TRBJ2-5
CASSNHRYQETQYF
TGTGCCAGCAGCAACCACAGATACCAAGAGACCCAGTACTTC
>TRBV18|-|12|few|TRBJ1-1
CASSPRAGEAFF
TGTGCCAGCTCACCAAGGGCAGGTGAAGCTTTCTTT
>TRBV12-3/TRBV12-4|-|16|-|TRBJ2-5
CASKRGTSGVGETQYF
TGTGCCAGCAAACGCGGGACTTCGGGCGTCGGGGAGACCCAGTACTTC
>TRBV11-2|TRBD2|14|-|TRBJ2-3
CASTLAIGTDTQYF
TGTGCCAGCACACTAGCGATCGGCACAGATACGCAGTATTTT
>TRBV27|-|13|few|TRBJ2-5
CASSRRIQETQYF
TGTGCCAGCAGCCGCAGGATACAAGAGACCCAGTACTTC
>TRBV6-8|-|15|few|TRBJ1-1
CASSYSIGKHTEAFF
TGTGCCAGCAGTTACTCGATAGGCAAGCACACTGAAGCTTTCTTT
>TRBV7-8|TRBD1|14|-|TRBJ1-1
CASSTTGGNTEAFF
TGTGCCAGCAGCACCACAGGGGGGAACACTGAAGCTTTCTTT
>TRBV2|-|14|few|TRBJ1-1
CASSVEQTNTEAFF
TGTGCCAGCAGTGTCGAACAGACCAACACTGAAGCTTTCTTT
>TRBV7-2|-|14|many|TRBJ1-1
CASSLARQLTEAFF
TGTGCCAGCAGCTTAGCCCGACAGCTCACTGAAGCTTTCTTT
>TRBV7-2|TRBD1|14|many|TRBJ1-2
CASSLDRGSYGYTF
TGTGCCAGCAGCTTGGACAGGGGAAGTTATGGCTACACCTTC
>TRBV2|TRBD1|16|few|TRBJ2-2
CASTTGTGDNGGELFF
TGTGCCAGCACCACCGGGACAGGGGATAACGGCGGGGAGCTGTTTTTT
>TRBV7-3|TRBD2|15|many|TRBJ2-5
CASSPAGTSGETQYF
TGTGCCAGCAGCCCCGCCGGGACTAGCGGGGAGACCCAGTACTTC
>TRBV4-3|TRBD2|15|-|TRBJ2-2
CASSHPRGEGGELFF
TGCGCCAGCAGCCATCCCCGGGGGGAAGGCGGGGAGCTGTTTTTT
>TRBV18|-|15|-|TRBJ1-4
CASSDGPDGNEKLFF
TGTGCCAGCTCAGACGGACCTGACGGCAATGAAAAACTGTTTTTT
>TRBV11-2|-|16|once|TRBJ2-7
CASSRGDSRGNYEQYF
TGTGCCAGCAGCCGGGGGGACAGTCGAGGTAACTACGAGCAGTACTTC
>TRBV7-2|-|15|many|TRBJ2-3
CASSLREDGTDTQYF
TGTGCCAGCAGCTTAAGGGAAGATGGCACAGATACGCAGTATTTT
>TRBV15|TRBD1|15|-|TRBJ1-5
CATSSRQGVNQPQHF
TGTGCCACCAGCAGCCGACAGGGGGTAAATCAGCCCCAGCATTTT
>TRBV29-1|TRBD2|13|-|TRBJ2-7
CSVEASGSYEQYF
TGCAGCGTTGAGGCTAGCGGCTCCTACGAGCAGTACTTC
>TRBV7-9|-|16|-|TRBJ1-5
CASSSTTPYSNQPQHF
TGTGCCAGCAGCTCCACCACACCCTATAGCAATCAGCCCCAGCATTTT
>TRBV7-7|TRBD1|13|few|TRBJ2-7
CASSLDRGGEQYF
TGTGCCAGCAGCTTGGACAGGGGCGGCGAGCAGTACTTC
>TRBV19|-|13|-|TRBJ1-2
CAKRGGRRWCYTF
TGTGCCAAGAGGGGAGGAAGAAGGTGGTGCTACACCTTC
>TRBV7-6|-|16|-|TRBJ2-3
CASSLQPEAEADTQYF
TGTGCCAGCAGCTTACAACCTGAGGCAGAGGCAGATACGCAGTATTTT